The sequence of this T cell receptor (beta chain) was determined in a study of cytomegalovirus exposure and HLA in healthy donors. Overall study results and limits: Most likely, a cluster of highly shared sequence variants arose as a sequencing artifact. Roughly uniform depth of sequencing across donors was assumed in presence/absence analyses. Some V segments, including TRBV6-2 and TRBV6-3, were excluded as indistinguishable. A later analysis by the authors found several of the most significant clusters apparently linked to common viral pathogens.

The CDR3 extends over 16 amino acids. Germline CDR1 SGHNT, CDR2 YYREEE (reference sequence). With 4 bases clipped from V and 6 bases from J, the junction kept 14 bases outside the gene matches. The PCR made use of 60 Vbeta and 13 Jbeta primers. Only in-frame clones appear in the TCRdb table, and some are missing; sequencing was by immunoSEQ multiplex PCR. Of about 120,000 clones listed, about 60% are singletons. Notes on this clone: What it recognizes is unknown.

This sequence joins TRBV5-4 and TRBJ1-2; 8 nucleotides match TRBD1. Sequencing was done on a sample of PBMCs. The receptor's source is a man aged 40-55 years in good health and CMV-seropositive. The CDR3 spells CASSRFFGQGKNGYTF. CDR3 nucleotide sequence: TGTGCCAGCAGCCGTTTTTTTGGACAGGGAAAGAATGGCTACACCTTC.